One sample yielded the 24 T cell receptor beta chains listed below, sequenced in a study of cytomegalovirus exposure and HLA in healthy donors. Produced via immunoSEQ multiplex PCR; TCRdb's table is partial and in-frame only. This table has fewer than 130,000 clones, around nine tenths appearing once. Sequences were obtained from PBMCs. All receptors derive from a woman in her thirties in good health and CMV-seropositive.

Here the CDR3 DNA reads TGTGCCAGCAGCGAGCGGGGACAGGGCTACGAGCAGTACTTC. This codes for CASSERGQGYEQYF. The chain links TRBV9 to TRBJ2-7, with 9 bases aligning to TRBD1. The trim removed 3 bases at V and 3 bases at J, leaving 4 bases unmatched. Germline V gene sequence: CDR1 SGDLS, CDR2 YYNGEE. The CDR3 has 14 amino acids.

The chain couples TRBV27 to TRBJ2-1, with D possibly matching TRBD1 (6 bases). CDR1 and CDR2 from the germline V gene are MNHEY and SMNVEV (reference sequence). The CDR3 spans 14 residues. Trimming removed 2 bases at V and 3 bases at J, with 8 bases between. CDR3 amino acids: CASSLRGIYNEQFF. The CDR3 DNA sequence: TGTGCCAGCAGTTTAAGGGGGATCTACAATGAGCAGTTCTTC.

The chain is built from TRBV5-4 and TRBJ2-3; 8 bases align to TRBD2. The CDR3 is 15 amino acids. Per the germline V gene, CDR1 is SGHNT and CDR2 is YYREEE (reference sequence). V gave up 4 bases and J gave up 0 bases; unmatched junction bases: 4. The CDR3 coding sequence is TGTGCCAGCAGCCCGGGAGGGCCTAGCACAGATACGCAGTATTTT. Protein: CASSPGGPSTDTQYF.

This clone showed up just a few times. The chain uses TRBV29-1 and TRBJ2-7; 9 bases align to TRBD1. Germline V CDR1 and CDR2: SQVTM, ANQGSEA. The CDR3 totals 15 residues. The V and J ends lost 7 bases and 2 bases, in that order; junction bases with no gene match: 12. CDR3 coding DNA: TGCAGCGCAATCGGGACCGGGACAGGGACCTACGAGCAGTACTTC. Translating gives CSAIGTGTGTYEQYF.

This chain joins TRBV5-1 and TRBJ1-2; TRBD1 aligns across 9 bases. This CDR3 comprises 14 residues. Germline values: CDR1 SGHRS, CDR2 YFSETQ. J lost 8 bases, V lost 3 bases, and 8 bases had no gene match. DNA for the CDR3: TGCGCCAGCAGCTCGATAGGGACAGGGAACGGCTACACCTTC. Protein: CASSSIGTGNGYTF.

The rearrangement joins TRBV2 to TRBJ1-5; D possibly corresponds to TRBD1 (6 bases). The V gene lost 4 bases and the J gene lost 7 bases, with 11 bases spanning the gap. The CDR3 runs to 13 residues. Germline V CDR1 and CDR2: SNHLY, FYNNEI. The CDR3 nucleotides are TGTGCCAGCAGTGCGGGGGGGCAACAGCCCCAGCATTTT. Its protein product is CASSAGGQQPQHF. Complete variable domain (other parts from reference TRBV2 and TRBJ1-5): EPEVTQTPSHQVTQMGQEVILRCVPISNHLYFYWYRQILGQKVEFLVSFYNNEISEKSEIFDDQFSVERPDGSNFTLKIRSTKLEDSAMYFCASSAGGQQPQHFGDGTRLSIL.

This clone was detected once. The CDR3: CASSPLGQAYEQYF. CDR3 bases: TGTGCCAGCAGCCCCCTGGGACAGGCATACGAGCAGTACTTC. The V and J genes are TRBV7-2 and TRBJ2-7; the match to TRBD1 covers 8 bases. The CDR3 length is 14 residues. Trimming at V came to 5 bases and at J to 4 bases, leaving 7 bases not matched to a gene. Per the germline V gene, CDR1 is SGHTA and CDR2 is FQGNSA.

This clone has only a few counts. The rearrangement joins TRBV6-5 to TRBJ1-5, with TRBD1 matching 7 bases. CDR3 length: 14 residues. In germline, CDR1 is MNHEY, CDR2 SVGAGI. V dropped 6 bases and J dropped 2; count of bases not matched to a gene: 4. In DNA form, the CDR3 reads TGTGCCAGCAGAGGACAGGCCCGCAATCAGCCCCAGCATTTT. It encodes CASRGQARNQPQHF.

The chain has TRBV19 and TRBJ1-1, with D maybe TRBD1 (5 bases). The V end was cut by 1 base, the J end by 3 bases, with 12 bases between. Germline CDR1 and CDR2: LNHDA and SQIVND (reference sequence). This CDR3 contains 15 residues. The chain's CDR3 is CASSIAGRRDTEAFF. In DNA, the CDR3 is TGTGCCAGTAGTATAGCAGGGCGAAGGGACACTGAAGCTTTCTTT.

This clone was seen a single time. J is TRBJ1-1 and V is TRBV30, with a tentative D call TRBD1 (5 bases). Germline values: CDR1 GTSNPN, CDR2 SVGIG (reference sequence). This CDR3 is built from 13 residues. V shed 6 bases and J shed 3 bases, with 14 bases lying between them. CDR3 nucleotide sequence: TGTGCCTGCGGAAAGGGCAGGGACACTGAAGCTTTCTTT. Translating gives CACGKGRDTEAFF.

The chain carries TRBV5-4 and TRBJ2-6, with TRBD2 as a possible D gene (5 bases). Germline V gives CDR1 SGHNT, CDR2 YYREEE (reference sequence). V shed 4 bases and J shed 0 bases, with 20 bases lying between them. This CDR3 is built from 19 residues. CDR3 region: CASSLMIDGVRSGANVLTF. The CDR3 DNA sequence: TGTGCCAGCAGCCTTATGATTGACGGGGTACGCTCTGGGGCCAACGTCCTGACTTTC.

The chain links TRBV7-9 to TRBJ1-2; D uncertain. V gave up 2 bases and J gave up 6 bases, with 7 bases separating them. The length of the CDR3 is 12 residues. The germline gives CDR1 SEHNR, CDR2 FQNEAQ (reference sequence). CDR3 loop: CASSLYENGYTF. The CDR3 DNA sequence: TGTGCCAGCAGCTTATATGAGAATGGCTACACCTTC. The full variable domain, completed using reference TRBV7-9 and TRBJ1-2, is DTGVSQNPRHKITKRGQNVTFRCDPISEHNRLYWYRQTLGQGPEFLTYFQNEAQLEKSRLLSDRFSAERPKGSFSTLEIQRTEQGDSAMYLCASSLYENGYTFGSGTRLTVV.

Only a few counts were recorded for this clone. The chain employs TRBV7-3 and TRBJ2-2; 8 bases fit TRBD2. There are 14 residues in the CDR3. Germline values: CDR1 SGHTA, CDR2 FQGTGA. Trimming took 5 bases from V and 5 from J; bases not matched to a gene: 4. The CDR3 reads CASSPGLGTGELFF. For the CDR3, the DNA is TGTGCCAGCAGCCCGGGACTAGGGACCGGGGAGCTGTTTTTT.

This chain joins TRBV6-6 and TRBJ1-2; tentative D call: TRBD1 (6 bases). Germline V lookup: CDR1 MNHNY, CDR2 SVGAGI (reference sequence). V was shortened by 11 bases and J by 1 base, with 20 bases between the two germline ends. The CDR3 has 15 residues. The CDR3 loop is CAPREGTTINYGYTF. The CDR3 coding sequence is TGTGCCCCCAGAGAAGGGACAACAATTAACTATGGCTACACCTTC.

The chain links TRBV9 to TRBJ2-5; 12 bases agree with TRBD2. J lost 5 bases, V lost 3 bases, and 8 bases had no gene match. Germline values: CDR1 SGDLS, CDR2 YYNGEE. The CDR3 runs to 16 residues. Here the CDR3 reads CASSGSTSGSLETQYF. Here the CDR3 DNA reads TGTGCCAGCAGCGGCTCGACTAGCGGGAGCCTCGAGACCCAGTACTTC.

This clone has only a few counts. The chain recombines TRBV5-1 with TRBJ1-2, with D unresolved. The CDR3 contains 14 residues. The V and J ends lost 0 bases and 6 bases respectively, with 12 bases between them. Germline CDR1 is SGHRS and CDR2 is YFSETQ. The chain's CDR3 is CASSLDPGVNGYTF. The DNA for the CDR3 is TGCGCCAGCAGCTTGGATCCCGGGGTGAATGGCTACACCTTC.

The J gene is TRBJ1-2, the V gene TRBV19; TRBD1 might be the D (6 bases). V gave up 6 bases and J gave up 5 bases, with 13 bases separating them. CDR1 and CDR2 (germline): LNHDA, SQIVND (reference sequence). The CDR3 length is 13 residues. CDR3 protein: CASRSGQIYGYTF. DNA of the CDR3: TGTGCCAGTAGGAGTGGACAGATTTATGGCTACACCTTC.

The rearrangement uses TRBV21-1 and TRBJ1-2; the table gives TRBD1 as D, unverified against the DNA. TRBV21-1 constitutes a pseudogene. The CDR3 has 16 residues. CDR3 nucleotides: TGTGCCAGCAGCAACTCCCGGACAGGGGGTTCGAAGGGCTACACCTTC. Protein sequence: CASSNSRTGGSKGYTF.

This clone was detected once. The gene calls are TRBV6-5 and TRBJ1-2; the match to TRBD1 covers 7 bases. Germline trimming cut 6 bases from V and 5 bases from J; bases unmatched to any gene: 12. CDR1 and CDR2 (germline): MNHEY, SVGAGI. This CDR3 is built from 15 residues. The CDR3 nucleotides are TGTGCCAGCAGCCTGGACAGGTTGGGGCGTTATGGCTACACCTTC. Translated, it gives CASSLDRLGRYGYTF.

The V call is TRBV7-3, the J call TRBJ2-3, with D perhaps matching TRBD2 (6 bases). CDR1 is SGHTA, CDR2 FQGTGA, per germline. Between the trimmed V and J ends, which lost 4 bases and 5 bases, there was a span of 13 bases. The CDR3 has 14 amino acids. CDR3 in DNA: TGTGCCAGCAGCTCCATGGGCGGGGTAGATACGCAGTATTTT. Its translation: CASSSMGGVDTQYF.

V usage is TRBV13 and J usage is TRBJ1-5; 7 positions agree with TRBD1. The CDR3 runs 16 residues. The V gene end was trimmed by 5 bases and the J gene end by 3 bases; junction bases not matched to a gene: 10. The germline CDR1 and CDR2 sequences are PRHDT and FYEKMQ (reference sequence). The CDR3 nucleotides read TGTGCCAGCAGCCTCTCGCAGGGGGATTTCAATCAGCCCCAGCATTTT. It translates to CASSLSQGDFNQPQHF. The complete variable domain, with remaining parts taken from reference TRBV13 and TRBJ1-5, reads AAGVIQSPRHLIKEKRETATLKCYPIPRHDTVYWYQQGPGQDPQFLISFYEKMQSDKGSIPDRFSAQQFSDYHSELNMSSLELGDSALYFCASSLSQGDFNQPQHFGDGTRLSIL.

CDR3 coding DNA: TGTGCCAGCAGCAACAGGGAGGGGGAAAAACTGTTTTTT. This translates into CASSNREGEKLFF. The genes are TRBV5-5 and TRBJ1-4, with a weak D call TRBD1 (6 bases). The length of the CDR3 is 13 residues. Germline-derived CDR1 and CDR2 are SGHKS and YYEKEE (reference sequence). V lost 4 bases and J 8 bases, leaving 12 bases between the germline ends.

V gene TRBV6-5 combines with J gene TRBJ1-5, with 7 bases lining up with TRBD1. The V segment lost 5 bases and the J segment 4 bases; nucleotides outside the gene matches: 5. This CDR3 spans 14 amino acids. Germline V CDR1 and CDR2: MNHEY, SVGAGI. The CDR3 protein is CASSRSGQNQPQHF. CDR3 sequence (DNA): TGTGCCAGCAGTCGGTCGGGACAGAATCAGCCCCAGCATTTT.

The chain has TRBV4-1 and TRBJ1-5; 9 positions match TRBD1. Losses at the gene ends were 4 bases for V and 6 bases for J; bases not matched to a gene: 7. Germline V gives CDR1 MGHRA, CDR2 YSYEKL. This CDR3 has 15 residues. CDR3 DNA: TGCGCCAGCAGCCGGCTAGGACAGGGGACTCAGCCCCAGCATTTT. As protein: CASSRLGQGTQPQHF.